The clone carrying this TCR beta chain was recorded only once. Its target is not known. The time point was: cycle 4 day 1 (C4D1), after 6 weeks of nivolumab. Each patient experienced a relapse that followed autologous stem cell transplantation, and brentuximab vedotin exposure varied. This sample was included in a study of PD-1 blockade in classical Hodgkin lymphoma. Germline loops: CDR1 WNHNN, CDR2 SYGVQD (reference sequence). V shed 3 bases and J shed 5 bases, with 9 bases lying between them. The CDR3 is 13 amino acids. Study-wide results and limits: Diversity in CD4+ TCRs, unlike that measured in CD8+ TCRs, had risen significantly by C4D1. Diminished baseline TCR diversity has been reported in newly diagnosed patients relative to healthy donors.

Assay used: immunoSEQ multiplex PCR; TCRdb lists only in-frame clones, some missing. Among 50,000 to 65,000 clones listed, approximately 94% were seen once. The gene calls are TRBV10-1 and TRBJ2-3, with unresolved D. The origin of this receptor is a human donor with classical Hodgkin lymphoma. The sample consisted of peripheral blood mononuclear cells (PBMCs), taken before the fourth cycle of nivolumab. In DNA, the CDR3 is TGCGCCAGCAGTGACCTGGAGAGAGATACGCAGTATTTT. It translates to CASSDLERDTQYF.